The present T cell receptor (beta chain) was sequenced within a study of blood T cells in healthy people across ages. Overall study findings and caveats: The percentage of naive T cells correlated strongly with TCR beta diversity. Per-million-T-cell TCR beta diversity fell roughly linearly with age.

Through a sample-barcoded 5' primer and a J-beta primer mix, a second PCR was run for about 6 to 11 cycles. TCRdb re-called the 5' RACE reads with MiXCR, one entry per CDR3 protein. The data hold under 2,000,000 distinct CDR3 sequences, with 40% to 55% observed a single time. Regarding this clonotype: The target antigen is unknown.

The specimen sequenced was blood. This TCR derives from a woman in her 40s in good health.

The CDR3 loop is CASSFERGEQYF. The DNA of the CDR3 is TGTGCCAGCAGTTTTGAGCGGGGGGAGCAGTACTTC. V is TRBV12-3 or TRBV12-4 and J is TRBJ2-4; TRBD2 agrees at 9 bases. V shed 3 bases and J 13 bases; nucleotides not matched to a gene: 4. This CDR3 has 12 residues.